This passage covers 2 T cell receptor beta chains from one sample sequenced in a study of Graves' ophthalmopathy and Graves' hyperthyroidism (dated by TCRdb to 2017 to 2018). The data were produced on an Illumina HiSeq 2000. For repertoire sequencing, the TCR beta CDR3 regions were amplified from RNA transcripts. The first round of RT-PCR was done with HTBI primers and the Qiagen OneStep RT-PCR kit, and was followed by a second round of multiplex PCR, then size selection and purification. TCRdb reworked the public reads: Q25 trimming with fastp, MiXCR clone assembly, productive beta chains retained. Rows merge per CDR3 protein into single entries with the most common DNA and genes. The table for this sample lists roughly 700,000 distinct CDR3 sequences; 40% of them were counted only once. Approximately 43% of the sample belongs to the ten largest clones. Sample: peripheral blood. These TCRs come from an adult man with Graves' ophthalmopathy.

Written as DNA, the CDR3 is TGTGCCATCAGTGGAACCGGGACAGGGAGGGAGCAGCCCCAGCATTTT. This encodes CAISGTGTGREQPQHF. This chain links TRBV10-3 with TRBJ1-5; 9 nucleotides agree with TRBD1. Unmatched junction bases numbered 11, after V lost 4 bases and J lost 7 bases. Germline values: CDR1 ENHRY, CDR2 SYGVKD. The CDR3 has 16 amino acids.

The genes are TRBV15 and TRBJ1-2; D remains unclear. V lost 2 bases to trimming and J lost 3 bases, with 13 bases between them. CDR3 length: 15 amino acids. Germline lookup yields CDR1 LNHNV and CDR2 YYDKDF (reference sequence). CDR3 coding DNA: TGTGCCACCAGCAGAAGAGATGGGCAAGACTATGGCTACACCTTC. Translation gives CATSRRDGQDYGYTF.